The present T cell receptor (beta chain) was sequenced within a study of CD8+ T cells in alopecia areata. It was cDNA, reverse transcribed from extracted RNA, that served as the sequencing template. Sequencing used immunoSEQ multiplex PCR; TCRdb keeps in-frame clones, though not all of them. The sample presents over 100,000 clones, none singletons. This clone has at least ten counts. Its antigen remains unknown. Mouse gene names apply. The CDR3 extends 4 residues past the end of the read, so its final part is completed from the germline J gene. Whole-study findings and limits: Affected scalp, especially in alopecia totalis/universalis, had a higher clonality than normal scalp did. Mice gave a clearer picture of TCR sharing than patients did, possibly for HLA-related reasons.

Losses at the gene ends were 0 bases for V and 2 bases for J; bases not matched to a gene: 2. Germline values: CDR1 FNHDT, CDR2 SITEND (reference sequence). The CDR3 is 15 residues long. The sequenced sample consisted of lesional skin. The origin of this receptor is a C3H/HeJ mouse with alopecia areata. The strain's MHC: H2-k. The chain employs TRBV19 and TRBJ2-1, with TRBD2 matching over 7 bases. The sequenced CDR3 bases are TGTGCCAGCAGTATAGGACTGGGAGACTATGCT. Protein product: CASSIGLGDYA. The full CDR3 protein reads CASSIGLGDYAEQFF.